The 22 T cell receptor beta chains reported below all come from one sample, sequenced in a study of blood T cell repertoires in COVID-19. Clones were read by immunoSEQ multiplex PCR, and TCRdb kept only the in-frame ones, dropping some. The sample includes approximately 88,000 clones, nearly 80% seen only once; the top ten take about 5.7%. The sequenced material came from peripheral blood. These TCRs come from a man in his 70s with COVID-19, enrolled during active disease.

J is TRBJ1-2 and V is TRBV6-5; D gene ambiguous. The CDR3 is made up of 13 amino acids. The germline V gene has CDR1 MNHEY and CDR2 SVGAGI. Trimming removed 7 bases at V and 3 bases at J, with 12 bases between. CDR3 loop: CASTRASDYGYTF. CDR3 nucleotide sequence: TGTGCCAGCACCCGAGCTTCTGACTATGGCTACACCTTC.

In this sample, this clone turned up a few times. The chain is built from TRBV11-2 and TRBJ1-1; maybe TRBD1 (6 bases). The V gene lost 7 bases and the J gene lost 1 base, with 13 bases spanning the gap. Germline loops: CDR1 SGHAT, CDR2 FQNNGV. The CDR3 covers 14 residues. The DNA for the CDR3 is TGTGCCAGCACCCCACAGGGCTCGAACACTGAAGCTTTCTTT. This encodes CASTPQGSNTEAFF. Drawing the rest from reference TRBV11-2 and TRBJ1-1, the complete variable domain is EAGVAQSPRYKIIEKRQSVAFWCNPISGHATLYWYQQILGQGPKLLIQFQNNGVVDDSQLPKDRFSAERLKGVDSTLKIQPAKLEDSAVYLCASTPQGSNTEAFFGQGTRLTVV.

The rearrangement links TRBV28 to TRBJ2-3; D might be TRBD2 (5 bases). The CDR3 has 14 residues. V was trimmed by 9 bases and J by 6 bases, leaving 19 bases between them. Per germline, CDR1 MDHEN and CDR2 SYDVKM. CDR3 bases: TGTGCCAGTGGGGATGAGGGAGTGGGGGATACGCAGTATTTT. This gives the protein CASGDEGVGDTQYF. Together with reference TRBV28 and TRBJ2-3, the CDR3 gives the full variable domain: DVKVTQSSRYLVKRTGEKVFLECVQDMDHENMFWYRQDPGLGLRLIYFSYDVKMKEKGDIPEGYSVSREKKERFSLILESASTNQTSMYLCASGDEGVGDTQYFGPGTRLTVL.

The CDR3 DNA sequence: TGTGCCAGCAGTGAAGTTCTAGGCGGGGGGTATGGCTACACCTTC. This gives the protein CASSEVLGGGYGYTF. This rearrangement joins TRBV6-1 to TRBJ1-2; tentative D call: TRBD1 (5 bases). V was shortened by 1 base and J by 5 bases, with 14 bases between the two germline ends. CDR1 and CDR2 from the germline V gene are MNHNS and SASEGT. The CDR3 contains 15 residues.

The table lists this clone with a few counts. The chain couples TRBV28 to TRBJ2-2; 7 bases map to TRBD1. V lost 5 bases and J lost 4; bases outside the gene matches: 7. Germline V gene sequence: CDR1 MDHEN, CDR2 SYDVKM. The CDR3 extends over 15 amino acids. The CDR3 loop reads CASSPSTGLTGELFF. The CDR3 nucleotides are TGTGCCAGCAGTCCCTCGACAGGGCTCACCGGGGAGCTGTTTTTT.

The rearrangement joins TRBV19 to TRBJ1-3; D perhaps matches TRBD1 (5 bases). CDR3 length equals 14 residues. Trimming stripped 4 bases from V and 4 bases from J, with 11 bases between. Germline V gives CDR1 LNHDA, CDR2 SQIVND (reference sequence). The DNA of the CDR3 is TGTGCCAGTAGTACCAGGGCGCGAGGAAACACCATATATTTT. Translation gives CASSTRARGNTIYF.

This clone was detected only a few times. The V gene is TRBV4-1, the J gene TRBJ1-2; D is unresolved. Trimming pared 2 bases from V and 4 bases from J, leaving 8 bases between. Germline loops: CDR1 MGHRA, CDR2 YSYEKL. The CDR3 sequence is 13 residues long. The CDR3 nucleotides read TGCGCCAGCAGCCAACGAGTTAGCTATGGCTACACCTTC. Translating gives CASSQRVSYGYTF.

The chain combines TRBV5-1 with TRBJ2-1; 13 positions agree with TRBD2. The CDR3 sequence is 15 residues long. After removal of 4 bases from V and 10 bases from J, the junction contained 8 bases not matched to a gene. CDR1 and CDR2 (germline): SGHRS, YFSETQ. CDR3 sequence reads: CASSMGLAGPSEQFF. CDR3 nucleotide sequence: TGCGCCAGCAGCATGGGACTAGCGGGGCCCTCGGAGCAGTTCTTC.

The gene calls are TRBV11-2 and TRBJ2-2; 7 bases are a match to TRBD1. CDR1 and CDR2 from the germline V gene are SGHAT and FQNNGV. CDR3 length equals 14 residues. With 5 bases clipped from V and 6 bases from J, the junction kept 6 bases outside the gene matches. The CDR3 protein is CASSPDRAAGELFF. The CDR3 DNA is TGTGCCAGCAGCCCTGACAGGGCGGCCGGGGAGCTGTTTTTT.

CDR3 protein: CASSLQGTGANVLTF. In DNA, the CDR3 is TGTGCCAGCAGCTTACAGGGTACGGGGGCCAACGTCCTGACTTTC. This chain uses TRBV7-9 with TRBJ2-6; weak D call: TRBD1 (5 bases). Trimming left V 2 bases short and J 4 bases short, with 9 bases between. CDR1 SEHNR and CDR2 FQNEAQ come from the germline V gene (reference sequence). The length of the CDR3 is 15 residues.

J is TRBJ1-2 and V is TRBV7-9; D remains unclear. V was cut by 0 bases and J by 6 bases, with 14 bases left in between. The germline V gene encodes CDR1 SEHNR and CDR2 FQNEAQ (reference sequence). The CDR3 loop spans 15 amino acids. CDR3 sequence: CASSLASPGSNGYTF. For the CDR3, the DNA is TGTGCCAGCAGCTTAGCTTCCCCGGGATCAAATGGCTACACCTTC.

In this sample, this clone turned up once. The chain carries TRBV19 and TRBJ1-1; 9 bases agree with TRBD1. The V segment lost 5 bases and the J segment 6 bases; nucleotides outside the gene matches: 10. The CDR3 covers 15 residues. The germline gives CDR1 LNHDA, CDR2 SQIVND (reference sequence). CDR3 coding DNA: TGTGCCAGTAGTCTACGGACAGGGGCCGTATCTGAAGCTTTCTTT. Translation: CASSLRTGAVSEAFF.

As DNA, the CDR3 is TGTGCCAGCAGCTTTAGCGGGAACCAAGAGACCCAGTACTTC. Residues: CASSFSGNQETQYF. V is TRBV7-2 and J is TRBJ2-5; 8 nucleotides agree with TRBD2. V was clipped by 3 bases and J by 0 bases; unmatched bases: 0. Germline CDR1 and CDR2: SGHTA and FQGNSA. The CDR3 spans 14 residues.

This clone was detected only once. The chain links TRBV4-2 to TRBJ1-3; a possible D gene is TRBD1 (5 bases). Trimming removed 3 bases from V and 3 bases from J, with 18 bases in between. This CDR3 contains 17 residues. Germline V gene sequence: CDR1 LGHNA, CDR2 YNFKEQ. CDR3 loop: CASSQETRAQHGNTIYF. The CDR3 DNA reads TGTGCCAGCAGCCAGGAGACCAGGGCCCAACATGGAAACACCATATATTTT.

V is TRBV28 and J is TRBJ2-7, with 9 bases matching TRBD2. The CDR3 consists of 14 residues. With V trimmed by 2 bases and J by 4 bases, 3 bases remained unmatched. CDR1 and CDR2 from the germline V gene are MDHEN and SYDVKM. The CDR3 nucleotides read TGTGCCAGCAGTTTAGGTAGCGGGAGTTACGAGCAGTACTTC. Translation gives CASSLGSGSYEQYF. The complete variable domain, with remaining parts taken from reference TRBV28 and TRBJ2-7, reads DVKVTQSSRYLVKRTGEKVFLECVQDMDHENMFWYRQDPGLGLRLIYFSYDVKMKEKGDIPEGYSVSREKKERFSLILESASTNQTSMYLCASSLGSGSYEQYFGPGTRLTVT.

This chain connects TRBV6-2 or TRBV6-3 to TRBJ2-7; D remains unclear. CDR3 length: 11 residues. CDR1 MNHEY and CDR2 SVGEGT come from the germline V gene. Trimming cost V 6 bases and J 3 bases, with 6 bases left between them. The CDR3 reads CASSRSYEQYF. The DNA for the CDR3 is TGTGCCAGCAGCCGCAGCTACGAGCAGTACTTC.

V is TRBV7-2 and J is TRBJ1-2; a weak D match, TRBD1 (6 bases). The CDR3 spans 15 residues. Trimming shortened V by 7 bases and J by 8 bases, and 23 bases separated the two germline ends. Germline loops: CDR1 SGHTA, CDR2 FQGNSA. CDR3 bases: TGTGCCAGCAATTTAAGGCGTCGGGGGGCGGGCGGCTACACCTTC. Amino acids: CASNLRRRGAGGYTF.

This clone showed up just a few times. The V gene is TRBV14, the J gene TRBJ2-7, with 9 bases identical to TRBD2. The CDR3 consists of 16 residues. Germline trimming cut 4 bases from V and 5 bases from J; bases unmatched to any gene: 12. CDR1 and CDR2 from the germline V gene are SGHDN and FVKESK. This CDR3 is CASSPILGGGADEQYF. CDR3 sequence (DNA): TGTGCCAGCAGCCCGATACTAGGCGGGGGGGCCGACGAGCAGTACTTC. Variable domain in full (rest from reference TRBV14 and TRBJ2-7): EAGVTQFPSHSVIEKGQTVTLRCDPISGHDNLYWYRRVMGKEIKFLLHFVKESKQDESGMPNNRFLAERTGGTYSTLKVQPAELEDSGVYFCASSPILGGGADEQYFGPGTRLTVT.

This chain joins TRBV6-4 and TRBJ1-6; 8 nucleotides line up with TRBD1. This CDR3 contains 15 residues. V was clipped by 4 bases and J by 7 bases; unmatched bases: 6. Germline CDR1 is MRHNA and CDR2 is SNTAGT. The CDR3 sequence is CASSAGQGMNSPLHF. The CDR3 coding sequence is TGTGCCAGCAGTGCAGGACAGGGAATGAATTCACCCCTCCACTTT.

V and J are TRBV28 and TRBJ1-4, with 9 bases fitting TRBD1. The CDR3 length is 16 residues. The germline gives CDR1 MDHEN, CDR2 SYDVKM. The trim removed 2 bases at V and 7 bases at J, leaving 8 bases unmatched. In DNA, the CDR3 is TGTGCCAGCAGTTTAACTCCACAGGGGGCAGTTGAAAAACTGTTTTTT. It is translated as CASSLTPQGAVEKLFF.

This clone appeared a few times. This chain links TRBV7-2 with TRBJ1-2, with D perhaps TRBD1 (5 bases). Germline V gene data show CDR1 as SGHTA and CDR2 as FQGNSA. The CDR3 totals 17 residues. With 1 base removed from V and 4 bases from J, the gap between germline ends came to 19 bases. This chain's CDR3 is CASSLGASRGNGYGYTF. The CDR3 nucleotides are TGTGCCAGCAGCTTAGGGGCTAGTAGGGGCAATGGCTATGGCTACACCTTC.

The chain recombines TRBV18 with TRBJ2-7, with 8 bases identical to TRBD2. Germline CDR1 and CDR2: KGHSH and LQKENI. CDR3 size: 15 residues. The junction had 7 bases not matched to a gene; V was cut back by 3 bases and J by 3 bases. This chain's CDR3 is CASSPPATSVYEQYF. DNA for the CDR3: TGTGCCAGCTCACCCCCCGCGACTAGCGTCTACGAGCAGTACTTC.